This T cell receptor (beta chain) came from a study of OX40 agonist ivuxolimab in advanced cancers. The overall study: Patients were treated with intravenous ivuxolimab, dosed at 0.01 to 10 mg/kg and infused every 2 weeks. Patients receiving dose escalation had hepatocellular carcinoma, melanoma, renal cell or head and neck cancer. General study findings and limits: Clonal expansion by week 6 occurred in CD4+ and CD8+ blood T cells (at 0.1 to 3.0 mg/kg).

The table lists this clone with a count of one. Its antigen is currently unknown. Profiled with immunoSEQ multiplex PCR; TCRdb holds only in-frame clones, not every one. The table records under 65,000 clones, approximately 90% of them present only once. CDR1 and CDR2 (germline): SNHLY, FYNNEI. This CDR3 has 13 amino acids. Trimming left V 6 bases short and J 1 base short, with 7 bases between. This TCR was sampled from an adult with an advanced solid tumor such as melanoma, head and neck, liver or kidney cancer. The chain employs TRBV2 and TRBJ2-1; D might be TRBD2 (5 bases). Sequencing used CD4+ or CD8+ T cells sorted from blood, obtained in a trial of the OX40 agonist ivuxolimab. The DNA of the CDR3 is TGTGCCAGCAGGTGGAGGTCCTACAATGAGCAGTTCTTC. The encoded protein is CASRWRSYNEQFF.